The clone carrying this T cell receptor (beta chain) appeared many times. Its antigen is not identified. Researchers reported that TCR beta cDNA libraries carried unique molecular identifiers. About 500,000 cDNA molecules were obtained per 1 to 10 million input T cells. TCRdb re-called the PCR reads through MiXCR, storing one row per CDR3 protein. This table holds around 710,000 distinct CDR3 sequences, about 45% found once. This record belongs to a study of post-analysis software for immune sequencing data. On the study more broadly: The disease courses covered relapsing-remitting, secondary progressive and progressive-relapsing multiple sclerosis. Study-wide results and limits: Comparison of patients with controls showed five TRBV segments more frequent in patients, TRBV5-6, TRBV5-1 and TRBV20-1 among them. Significantly lower normalized Chao1 diversity was seen in multiple sclerosis patients than in controls. Same-batch preparations were strongly co-clustered by F measure.

CDR1 and CDR2 from the germline V gene are MNHEY and SVGAGI. The CDR3 spans 11 residues. Deletions cut 10 bases from V and 3 bases from J, with 10 bases between. J is TRBJ2-7 and V is TRBV6-5; D might be TRBD2 (5 bases). Material for sequencing was blood. The TCR sequence derives from a girl between 10 and 17 years old with multiple sclerosis. CDR3 residues: CATREGYEQYF. The DNA for the CDR3 is TGTGCCACCAGAGAGGGCTACGAGCAGTACTTC.